Listed here are 19 T cell receptor beta chains from one sample, sequenced in a study of T-cell memory formation after mild COVID-19. TCRdb recomputed calls from the 5' RACE reads with MiXCR, one row per CDR3 protein. The profile shows about 410,000 distinct CDR3 sequences, roughly 17% of them singletons. Sequencing was carried out using PBMCs or a T cell subset sorted from them (not recorded which). The source is a man between 18 and 35 years old who had mild COVID-19 (a few samples of this study predate the infection). Cell type and time point are not known.

This clonotype showed up just a few times. This sequence joins TRBV24-1 and TRBJ2-1; 7 nucleotides line up with TRBD2. The CDR3 runs 15 residues. Germline values: CDR1 KGHDR, CDR2 SFDVKD. V dropped 5 bases and J dropped 0; count of bases not matched to a gene: 3. The CDR3 DNA follows: TGTGCCACCAGTGTGGGGGGGATCTCCTACAATGAGCAGTTCTTC. It translates to CATSVGGISYNEQFF.

Many counts were recorded for this clonotype. This sequence joins TRBV20-1 and TRBJ2-3; TRBD1 or TRBD2 may be the D gene (6 bases each). The length of the CDR3 is 15 residues. Trimming left V 0 bases short and J 3 bases short, with 13 bases between. Per germline, CDR1 DFQATT and CDR2 SNEGSKA (reference sequence). The CDR3 DNA is TGCAGTGCTAGAGACAGAGGGGGGAAGACAGATACGCAGTATTTT. It yields the protein CSARDRGGKTDTQYF.

This clonotype was observed a few times. This chain joins TRBV3-1 and TRBJ2-2; D is possibly TRBD1 (6 bases). Trimming stripped 1 base from V and 3 bases from J, with 12 bases between. This CDR3 spans 16 amino acids. Germline loops: CDR1 LGHDT, CDR2 YNNKEL (reference sequence). Here the CDR3 DNA reads TGTGCCAGCAGCCAAGGCGTCCAGGGGTACACCGGGGAGCTGTTTTTT. It codes for CASSQGVQGYTGELFF.

This clonotype was seen ten or more times. V is TRBV9 and J is TRBJ2-3; TRBD2 matches at 11 bases. CDR1 and CDR2 (germline): SGDLS, YYNGEE. This CDR3 spans 15 amino acids. J was trimmed by 5 bases and V by 8 bases; bases with no gene match: 10. The CDR3 is CASQNSGGALDTQYF. The CDR3 nucleotides are TGTGCCAGTCAAAATAGCGGGGGGGCTCTAGATACGCAGTATTTT.

The genes are TRBV20-1 and TRBJ2-1; D perhaps matches TRBD1 (5 bases). The CDR3 covers 14 residues. The germline V and J ends were trimmed by 0 bases and 4 bases, with 10 bases remaining between them. The germline V gene has CDR1 DFQATT and CDR2 SNEGSKA (reference sequence). CDR3 DNA: TGCAGTGCTAGAGAACAGACAGCTTACAATGAGCAGTTCTTC. This sequence encodes CSAREQTAYNEQFF.

This clonotype was observed a handful of times. This rearrangement joins TRBV11-2 to TRBJ2-1; perhaps TRBD1 as D (5 bases). CDR3 length: 14 amino acids. Between the trimmed V and J ends, which lost 5 bases and 8 bases, there was a span of 16 bases. Germline values: CDR1 SGHAT, CDR2 FQNNGV. The CDR3 nucleotides read TGTGCCAGCAGCCCACCACCCCTAGGGGATGAGCAGTTCTTC. As protein: CASSPPPLGDEQFF.

V usage is TRBV28 and J usage is TRBJ1-5; a possible D gene is TRBD1 (5 bases). The CDR3 extends over 15 amino acids. Trimming stripped 2 bases from V and 6 bases from J, with 14 bases between. Germline lookup yields CDR1 MDHEN and CDR2 SYDVKM. CDR3 in amino acids: CASSLRQTRFQPQHF. DNA of the CDR3: TGTGCCAGCAGTTTACGACAGACCAGGTTTCAGCCCCAGCATTTT.

The V gene is TRBV5-4, the J gene TRBJ2-7; 7 bases map to TRBD1. Germline V lookup: CDR1 SGHNT, CDR2 YYREEE (reference sequence). The ends lost 2 bases at V and 12 bases at J; junction bases unmatched: 8. The CDR3 totals 12 residues. The CDR3 is CASSLEGTDAYF. As DNA, the CDR3 is TGTGCCAGCAGCTTAGAAGGGACAGATGCGTACTTC.

The table lists this clonotype with a few counts. The chain employs TRBV9 and TRBJ1-3; D not certain. Germline V gives CDR1 SGDLS, CDR2 YYNGEE. CDR3 length: 12 amino acids. Trimming left V 1 base short and J 7 bases short, with 6 bases between. The CDR3 sequence: CASSVSGNTIYF. The DNA of the CDR3 is TGTGCCAGCAGCGTAAGCGGGAACACCATATATTTT.

The chain has TRBV5-1 and TRBJ2-5; D call uncertain. Trimming shortened V by 2 bases and J by 5 bases, and 13 bases separated the two germline ends. Germline CDR1 SGHRS, CDR2 YFSETQ. CDR3 size: 14 residues. CDR3 in amino acids: CASSFWTSHETQYF. CDR3 bases: TGCGCCAGCAGCTTTTGGACGTCCCACGAGACCCAGTACTTC.

The chain is built from TRBV30 and TRBJ2-7; D may be TRBD1 or TRBD2 (6 bases each). CDR1 is GTSNPN, CDR2 SVGIG, per germline (reference sequence). There are 15 residues in the CDR3. The V end was cut by 0 bases, the J end by 0 bases, with 12 bases between. In nucleotides, the CDR3 is TGTGCCTGGAGTGTATGGAGGGGGGTCTCCTACGAGCAGTACTTC. Its translation is CAWSVWRGVSYEQYF.

The CDR3 coding sequence is TGTGCCAGCAGTTCAGGACAGGGGCCACATAGCAATCAGCCCCAGCATTTT. Protein: CASSSGQGPHSNQPQHF. The genes are TRBV6-6 and TRBJ1-5, with TRBD1 matching 9 bases. CDR1 and CDR2 from the germline V gene are MNHNY and SVGAGI (reference sequence). V dropped 4 bases and J dropped 0; count of bases not matched to a gene: 7. The CDR3 is 17 residues long.

The chain joins TRBV6-6 to TRBJ2-3; no clear D gene. The V and J ends lost 6 bases and 2 bases respectively, with 12 bases between them. The CDR3 consists of 14 residues. Per germline, CDR1 MNHNY and CDR2 SVGAGI (reference sequence). The CDR3 reads CASRPAGLTDTQYF. The CDR3 region has the DNA TGTGCCAGCAGGCCCGCCGGCCTCACAGATACGCAGTATTTT.

V usage is TRBV20-1 and J usage is TRBJ2-1; D is perhaps TRBD2 (6 bases). Trimming stripped 5 bases from V and 9 bases from J, with 20 bases between. The germline V gene has CDR1 DFQATT and CDR2 SNEGSKA (reference sequence). The CDR3 is 14 residues long. The CDR3 protein is CSASPGLGGVEQFF. CDR3 DNA sequence: TGCAGTGCTTCCCCGGGACTGGGGGGTGTTGAGCAGTTCTTC.

Ten or more counts support this clonotype. The chain employs TRBV12-3 or TRBV12-4 and TRBJ2-1, with TRBD2 as a possible D gene (7 bases). The length of the CDR3 is 13 residues. The V gene lost 3 bases and the J gene lost 7 bases, with 10 bases spanning the gap. Here the CDR3 DNA reads TGTGCCAGCAGTTTGCGGGGGCTGAATGAGCAGTTCTTC. It encodes CASSLRGLNEQFF.

The V gene is TRBV4-3, the J gene TRBJ2-3, with 10 bases identical to TRBD1. The V segment lost 1 base and the J segment 6 bases; nucleotides outside the gene matches: 10. This CDR3 is built from 17 residues. Germline V gives CDR1 LGHNA, CDR2 YSLEER. CDR3 DNA sequence: TGCGCCAGCAGCCAAGGTTACGGGACAGGGGCGGTGGATACGCAGTATTTT. Translating gives CASSQGYGTGAVDTQYF.

The chain joins TRBV10-3 to TRBJ1-1; D is uncertain. The CDR3 is 13 residues long. Trimming took off 6 bases at V and 1 base at J, with 9 bases between the two ends. Germline V lookup: CDR1 ENHRY, CDR2 SYGVKD. For the CDR3, the DNA is TGTGCCATCAGCGCGGACCAGAACACTGAAGCTTTCTTT. Translated, it gives CAISADQNTEAFF.

This clonotype has just a few counts. The rearrangement links TRBV3-1 to TRBJ2-7; no reliable D call. V was pared by 4 bases and J by 5 bases, with 21 bases between. The CDR3 contains 16 residues. Germline-derived CDR1 and CDR2 are LGHDT and YNNKEL (reference sequence). The CDR3 nucleotides are TGTGCCAGCAGCCCCGTCCGGTCTGGTCAGTCCAACGAGCAGTACTTC. Translating gives CASSPVRSGQSNEQYF.

The chain combines TRBV18 with TRBJ2-3; a weak D match, TRBD1 (5 bases). The V and J ends lost 4 bases and 4 bases respectively, with 18 bases between them. CDR1 and CDR2 (germline): KGHSH, LQKENI. The CDR3 runs 16 residues. This CDR3 is CASSQFQGGGPDTQYF. The DNA of the CDR3 is TGTGCCAGCTCACAATTTCAGGGTGGTGGGCCAGATACGCAGTATTTT.